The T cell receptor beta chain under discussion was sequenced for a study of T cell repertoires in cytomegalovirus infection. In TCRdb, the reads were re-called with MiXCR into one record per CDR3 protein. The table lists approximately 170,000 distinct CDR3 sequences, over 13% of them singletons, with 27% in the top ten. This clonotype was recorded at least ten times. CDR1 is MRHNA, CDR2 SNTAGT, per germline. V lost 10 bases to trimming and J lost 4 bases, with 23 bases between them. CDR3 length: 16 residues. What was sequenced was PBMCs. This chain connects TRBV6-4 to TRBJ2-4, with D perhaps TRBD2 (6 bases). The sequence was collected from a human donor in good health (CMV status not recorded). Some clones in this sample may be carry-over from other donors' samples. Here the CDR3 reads CAIHLMRTRGKNIQYF. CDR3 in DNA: TGTGCCATCCACCTTATGAGGACGCGGGGTAAAAACATTCAGTACTTC.